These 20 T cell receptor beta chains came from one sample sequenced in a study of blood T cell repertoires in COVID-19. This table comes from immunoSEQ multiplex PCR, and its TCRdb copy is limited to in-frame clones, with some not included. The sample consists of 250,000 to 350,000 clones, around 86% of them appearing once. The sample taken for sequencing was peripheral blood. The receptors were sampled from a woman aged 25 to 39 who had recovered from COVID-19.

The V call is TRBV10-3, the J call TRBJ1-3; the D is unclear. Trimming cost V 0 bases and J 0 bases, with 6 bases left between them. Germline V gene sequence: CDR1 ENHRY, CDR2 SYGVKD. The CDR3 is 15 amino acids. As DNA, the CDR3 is TGTGCCATCAGTGAGTCCCCTCCCTCTGGAAACACCATATATTTT. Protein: CAISESPPSGNTIYF.

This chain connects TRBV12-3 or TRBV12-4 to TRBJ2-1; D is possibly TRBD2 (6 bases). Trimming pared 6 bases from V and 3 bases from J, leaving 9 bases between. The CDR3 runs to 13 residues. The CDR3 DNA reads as TGTGCCAGCAGCGCGGGAAACTACAATGAGCAGTTCTTC. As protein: CASSAGNYNEQFF.

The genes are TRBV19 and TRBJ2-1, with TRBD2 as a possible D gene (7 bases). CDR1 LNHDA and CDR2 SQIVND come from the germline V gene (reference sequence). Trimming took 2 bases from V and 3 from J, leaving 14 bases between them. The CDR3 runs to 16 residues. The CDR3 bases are TGTGCCAGTAGTATATCCGAGGGGGGGGTCTACAATGAGCAGTTCTTC. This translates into CASSISEGGVYNEQFF.

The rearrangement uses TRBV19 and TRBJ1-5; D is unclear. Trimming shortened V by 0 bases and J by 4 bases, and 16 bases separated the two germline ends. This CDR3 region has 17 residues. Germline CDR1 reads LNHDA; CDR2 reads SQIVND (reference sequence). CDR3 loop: CASSIDRMGSGNQPQHF. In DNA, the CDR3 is TGTGCCAGTAGTATAGATCGCATGGGCTCGGGAAATCAGCCCCAGCATTTT.

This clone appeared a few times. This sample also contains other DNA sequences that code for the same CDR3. The CDR3 nucleotides are TGTGCCAGTAGTATTGGGACAGGAGATCAGCCCCAGCATTTT. It encodes CASSIGTGDQPQHF. This chain joins TRBV19 and TRBJ1-5, with TRBD1 identical over 8 bases. The junction had 3 bases not matched to a gene; V was cut back by 3 bases and J by 5 bases. The CDR3 has 14 amino acids. Germline assignment: CDR1 LNHDA and CDR2 SQIVND (reference sequence).

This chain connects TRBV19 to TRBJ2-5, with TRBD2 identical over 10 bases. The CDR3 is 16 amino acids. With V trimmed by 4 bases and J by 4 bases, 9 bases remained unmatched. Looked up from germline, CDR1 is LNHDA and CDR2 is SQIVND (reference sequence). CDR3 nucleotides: TGTGCCAGTAGTACTATCCCCGGGACTAGCGTAGAGACCCAGTACTTC. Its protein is CASSTIPGTSVETQYF.

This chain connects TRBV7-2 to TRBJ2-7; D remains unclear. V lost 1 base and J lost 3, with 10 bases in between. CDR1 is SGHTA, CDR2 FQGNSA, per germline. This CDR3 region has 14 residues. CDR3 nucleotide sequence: TGTGCCAGCAGCTTAGACCCGGGTAGCTACGAGCAGTACTTC. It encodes CASSLDPGSYEQYF.

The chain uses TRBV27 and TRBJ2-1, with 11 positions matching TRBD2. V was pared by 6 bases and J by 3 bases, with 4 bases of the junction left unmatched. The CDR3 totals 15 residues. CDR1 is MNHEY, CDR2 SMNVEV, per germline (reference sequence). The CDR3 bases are TGTGCCAGCAGGCTGGGACTAGCGGACTACAATGAGCAGTTCTTC. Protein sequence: CASRLGLADYNEQFF.

The CDR3 region is CASSQPGQGEVGYTF. Written as DNA, the CDR3 is TGTGCCAGCAGCCAGCCGGGACAGGGGGAGGTTGGCTACACCTTC. The chain carries TRBV4-2 and TRBJ1-2; 11 positions match TRBD1. V lost 3 bases, J lost 7 bases, and 7 bases stayed unmatched. This CDR3 region has 15 residues. Germline CDR1 and CDR2: LGHNA and YNFKEQ.

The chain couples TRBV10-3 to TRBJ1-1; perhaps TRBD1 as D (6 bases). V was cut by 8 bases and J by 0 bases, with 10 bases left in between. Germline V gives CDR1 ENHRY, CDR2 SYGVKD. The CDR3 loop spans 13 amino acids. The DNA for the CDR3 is TGTGCCATCCGCGGACAGATGAACACTGAAGCTTTCTTT. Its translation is CAIRGQMNTEAFF.

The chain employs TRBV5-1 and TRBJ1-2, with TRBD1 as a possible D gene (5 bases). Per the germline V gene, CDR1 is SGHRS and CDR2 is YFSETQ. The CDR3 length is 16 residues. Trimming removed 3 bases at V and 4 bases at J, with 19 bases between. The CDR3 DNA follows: TGCGCCAGCAGCTGGATGGGGAGGGGCGATACCTATGGCTACACCTTC. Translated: CASSWMGRGDTYGYTF.

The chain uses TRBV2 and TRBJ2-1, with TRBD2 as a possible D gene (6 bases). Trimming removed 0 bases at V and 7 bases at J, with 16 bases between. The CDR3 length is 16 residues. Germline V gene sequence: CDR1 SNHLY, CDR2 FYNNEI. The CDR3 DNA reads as TGTGCCAGCAGTGAAGCGCCGGGACTTGCCGTTAATGAGCAGTTCTTC. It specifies CASSEAPGLAVNEQFF.

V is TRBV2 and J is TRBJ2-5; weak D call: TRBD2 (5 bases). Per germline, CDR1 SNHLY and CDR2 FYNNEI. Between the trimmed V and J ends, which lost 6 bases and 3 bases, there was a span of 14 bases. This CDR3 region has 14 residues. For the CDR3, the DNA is TGTGCCAGCAGGAGGGCGCGGCAGGAAGAGACCCAGTACTTC. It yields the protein CASRRARQEETQYF.

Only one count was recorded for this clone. CDR3 region: CAWRGMALTEAFF. The CDR3 DNA reads as TGTGCCTGGAGGGGCATGGCCCTCACTGAAGCTTTCTTT. The chain carries TRBV30 and TRBJ1-1, with D hard to call. This CDR3 spans 13 amino acids. The germline CDR1 and CDR2 sequences are GTSNPN and SVGIG (reference sequence). The V gene lost 3 bases and the J gene lost 4 bases, with 12 bases spanning the gap.

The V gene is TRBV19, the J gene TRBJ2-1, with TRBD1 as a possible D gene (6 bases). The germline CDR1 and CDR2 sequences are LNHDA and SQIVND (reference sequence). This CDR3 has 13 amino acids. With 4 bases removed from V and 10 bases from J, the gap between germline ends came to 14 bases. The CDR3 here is CASSTSPGTEQFF. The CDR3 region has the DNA TGTGCCAGTAGTACCTCTCCCGGGACAGAGCAGTTCTTC.

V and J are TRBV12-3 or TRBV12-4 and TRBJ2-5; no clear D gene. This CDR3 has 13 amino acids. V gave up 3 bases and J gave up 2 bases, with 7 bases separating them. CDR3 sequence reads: CASSLGWQETQYF. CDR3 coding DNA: TGTGCCAGCAGTTTGGGCTGGCAAGAGACCCAGTACTTC.

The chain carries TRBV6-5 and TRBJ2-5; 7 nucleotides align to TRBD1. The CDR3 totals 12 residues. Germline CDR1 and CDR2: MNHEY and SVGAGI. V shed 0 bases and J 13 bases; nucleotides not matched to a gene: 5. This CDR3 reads CASSYSGTALYF. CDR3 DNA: TGTGCCAGCAGTTACTCTGGGACAGCTCTGTACTTC.

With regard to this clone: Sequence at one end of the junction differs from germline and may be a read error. The CDR3 bases are TGTGCTAGCAGCCCGACAGGTCCCGGGGCCAACGTCCTGACTTTC. Its translation is CASSPTGPGANVLTF. The chain couples TRBV7-7 to TRBJ2-6, with TRBD1 as a possible D gene (6 bases). Germline V gene lookup returns CDR1 SSHAT and CDR2 FNYEAQ (reference sequence). The length of the CDR3 is 15 residues.

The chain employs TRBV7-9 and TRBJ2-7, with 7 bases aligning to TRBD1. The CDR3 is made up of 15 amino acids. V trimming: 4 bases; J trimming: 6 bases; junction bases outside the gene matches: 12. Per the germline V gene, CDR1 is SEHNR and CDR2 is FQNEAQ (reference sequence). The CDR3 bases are TGTGCCAGCAGCTCTCCGACAGGGTTTGTTTTCGAGCAGTACTTC. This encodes CASSSPTGFVFEQYF.

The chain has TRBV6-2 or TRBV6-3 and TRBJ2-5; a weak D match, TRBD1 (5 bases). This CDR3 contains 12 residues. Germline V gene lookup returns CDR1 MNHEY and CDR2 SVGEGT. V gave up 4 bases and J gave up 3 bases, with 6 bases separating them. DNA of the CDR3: TGTGCCAGCAGTTTCAGGGAAGAGACCCAGTACTTC. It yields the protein CASSFREETQYF.